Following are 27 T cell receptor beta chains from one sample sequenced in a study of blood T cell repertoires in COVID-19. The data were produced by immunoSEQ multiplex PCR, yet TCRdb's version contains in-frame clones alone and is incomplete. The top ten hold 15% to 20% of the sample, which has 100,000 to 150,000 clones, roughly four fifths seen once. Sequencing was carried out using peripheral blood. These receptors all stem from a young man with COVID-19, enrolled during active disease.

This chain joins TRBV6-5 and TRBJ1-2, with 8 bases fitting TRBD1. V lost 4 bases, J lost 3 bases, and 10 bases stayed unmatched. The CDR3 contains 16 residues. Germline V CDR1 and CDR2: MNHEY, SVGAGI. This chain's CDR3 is CASSWQGALSDYGYTF. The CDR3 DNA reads TGTGCCAGCAGTTGGCAGGGGGCATTGTCGGACTATGGCTACACCTTC.

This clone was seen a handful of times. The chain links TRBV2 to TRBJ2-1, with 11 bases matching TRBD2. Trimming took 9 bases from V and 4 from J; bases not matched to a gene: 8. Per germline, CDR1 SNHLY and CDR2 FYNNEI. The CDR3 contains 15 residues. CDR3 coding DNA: TGTGCCAGTATTCCCGGACTAGCGGGTTACAATGAGCAGTTCTTC. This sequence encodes CASIPGLAGYNEQFF.

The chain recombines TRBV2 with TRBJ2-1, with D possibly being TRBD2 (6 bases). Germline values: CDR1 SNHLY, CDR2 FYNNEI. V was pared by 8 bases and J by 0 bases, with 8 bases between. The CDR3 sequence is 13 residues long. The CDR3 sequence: CASSGGSYNEQFF. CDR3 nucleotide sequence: TGTGCCAGCTCCGGGGGCTCCTACAATGAGCAGTTCTTC. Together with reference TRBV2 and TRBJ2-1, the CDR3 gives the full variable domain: EPEVTQTPSHQVTQMGQEVILRCVPISNHLYFYWYRQILGQKVEFLVSFYNNEISEKSEIFDDQFSVERPDGSNFTLKIRSTKLEDSAMYFCASSGGSYNEQFFGPGTRLTVL.

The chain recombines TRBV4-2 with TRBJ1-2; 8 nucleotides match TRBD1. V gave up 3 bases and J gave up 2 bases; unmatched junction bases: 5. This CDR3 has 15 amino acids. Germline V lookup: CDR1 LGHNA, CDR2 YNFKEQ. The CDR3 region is CASSQLWDRNYGYTF. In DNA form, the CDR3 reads TGTGCCAGCAGCCAGCTGTGGGACAGGAACTATGGCTACACCTTC.

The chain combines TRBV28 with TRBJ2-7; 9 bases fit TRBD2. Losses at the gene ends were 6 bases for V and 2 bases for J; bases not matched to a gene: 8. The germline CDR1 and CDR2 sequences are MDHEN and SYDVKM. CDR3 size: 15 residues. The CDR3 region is CASRLSGGLTYEQYF. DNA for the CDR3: TGTGCCAGCAGGCTTAGCGGGGGCCTAACCTACGAGCAGTACTTC.

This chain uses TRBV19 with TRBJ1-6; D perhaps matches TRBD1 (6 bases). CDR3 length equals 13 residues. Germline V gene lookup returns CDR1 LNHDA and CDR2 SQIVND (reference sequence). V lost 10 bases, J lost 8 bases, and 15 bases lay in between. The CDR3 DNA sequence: TGTGCCACCCAGGGGTCCAGGTATTCACCCCTCCACTTT. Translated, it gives CATQGSRYSPLHF. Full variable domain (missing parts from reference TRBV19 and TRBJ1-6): DGGITQSPKYLFRKEGQNVTLSCEQNLNHDAMYWYRQDPGQGLRLIYYSQIVNDFQKGDIAEGYSVSREKKESFPLTVTSAQKNPTAFYLCATQGSRYSPLHFGNGTRLTVT.

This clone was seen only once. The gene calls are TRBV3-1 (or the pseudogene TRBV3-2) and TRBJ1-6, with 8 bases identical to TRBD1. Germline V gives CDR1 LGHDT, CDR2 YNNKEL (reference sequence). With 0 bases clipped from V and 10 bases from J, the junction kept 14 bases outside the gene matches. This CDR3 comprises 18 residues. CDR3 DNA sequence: TGTGCCAGCAGCCAAGAGACTCCTTGGACAGGGCGAAGCTCACCCCTCCACTTT. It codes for CASSQETPWTGRSSPLHF.

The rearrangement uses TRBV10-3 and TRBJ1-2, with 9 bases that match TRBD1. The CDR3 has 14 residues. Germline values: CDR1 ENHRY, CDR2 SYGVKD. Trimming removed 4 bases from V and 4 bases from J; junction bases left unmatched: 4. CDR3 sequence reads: CAISGDREGYGYTF. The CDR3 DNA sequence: TGTGCCATCAGTGGGGACAGGGAGGGCTATGGCTACACCTTC.

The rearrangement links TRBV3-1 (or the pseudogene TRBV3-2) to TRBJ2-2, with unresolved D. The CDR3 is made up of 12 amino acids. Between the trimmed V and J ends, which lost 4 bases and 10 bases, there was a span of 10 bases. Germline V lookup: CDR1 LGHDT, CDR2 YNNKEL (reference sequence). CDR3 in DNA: TGTGCCAGCAGCCCCCACTATGAGGAGCTGTTTTTT. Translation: CASSPHYEELFF.

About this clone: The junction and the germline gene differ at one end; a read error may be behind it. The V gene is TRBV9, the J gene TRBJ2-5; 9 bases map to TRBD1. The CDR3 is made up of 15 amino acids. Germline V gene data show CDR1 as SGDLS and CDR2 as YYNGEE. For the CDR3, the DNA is TGTGTCAGCAGCCTAGGGACAGGGAACCAAGAGACCCAGTACTTC. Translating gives CVSSLGTGNQETQYF.

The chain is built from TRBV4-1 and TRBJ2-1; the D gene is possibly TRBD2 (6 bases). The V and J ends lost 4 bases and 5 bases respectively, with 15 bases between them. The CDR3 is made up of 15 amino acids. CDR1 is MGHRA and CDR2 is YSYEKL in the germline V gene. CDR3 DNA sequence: TGCGCCAGCAGCCCACATGCGGGACTGAACAATGAGCAGTTCTTC. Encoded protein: CASSPHAGLNNEQFF.

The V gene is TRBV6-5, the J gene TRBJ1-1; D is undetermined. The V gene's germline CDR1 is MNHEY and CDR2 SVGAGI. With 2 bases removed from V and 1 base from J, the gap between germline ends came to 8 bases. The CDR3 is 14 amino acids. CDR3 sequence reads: CASSYNGQNTEAFF. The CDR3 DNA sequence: TGTGCCAGCAGTTACAATGGGCAGAACACTGAAGCTTTCTTT.

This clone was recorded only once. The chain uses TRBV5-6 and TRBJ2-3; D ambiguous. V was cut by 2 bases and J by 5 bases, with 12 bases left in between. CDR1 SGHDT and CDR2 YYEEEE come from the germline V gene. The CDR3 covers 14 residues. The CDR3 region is CASSFSRLEDTQYF. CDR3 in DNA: TGTGCCAGCAGCTTCTCAAGACTGGAAGATACGCAGTATTTT.

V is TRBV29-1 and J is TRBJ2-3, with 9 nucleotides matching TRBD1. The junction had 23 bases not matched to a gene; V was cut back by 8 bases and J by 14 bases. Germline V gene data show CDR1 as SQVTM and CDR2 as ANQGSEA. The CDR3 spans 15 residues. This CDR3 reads CSFPLLERTGDGGYF. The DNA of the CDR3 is TGCAGCTTTCCCCTACTGGAACGGACAGGGGATGGCGGGTATTTT.

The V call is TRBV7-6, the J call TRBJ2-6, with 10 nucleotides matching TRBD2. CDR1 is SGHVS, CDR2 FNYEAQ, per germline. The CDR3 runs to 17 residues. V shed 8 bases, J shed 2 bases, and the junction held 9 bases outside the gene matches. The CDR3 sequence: CASAPLAGVPGANVLTF. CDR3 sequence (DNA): TGTGCCAGCGCACCTCTAGCGGGAGTCCCTGGGGCCAACGTCCTGACTTTC. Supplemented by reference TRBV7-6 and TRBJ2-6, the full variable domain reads GAGVSQSPRYKVTKRGQDVALRCDPISGHVSLYWYRQALGQGPEFLTYFNYEAQQDKSGLPNDRFSAERPEGSISTLTIQRTEQRDSAMYRCASAPLAGVPGANVLTFGAGSRLTVL.

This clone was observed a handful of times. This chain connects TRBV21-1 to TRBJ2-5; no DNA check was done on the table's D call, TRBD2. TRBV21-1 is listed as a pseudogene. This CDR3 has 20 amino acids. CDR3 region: CASSNRTPSGRAVEKETQYF. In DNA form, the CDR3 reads TGTGCCAGCAGCAATAGAACTCCGAGCGGGAGGGCTGTAGAGAAAGAGACCCAGTACTTC.

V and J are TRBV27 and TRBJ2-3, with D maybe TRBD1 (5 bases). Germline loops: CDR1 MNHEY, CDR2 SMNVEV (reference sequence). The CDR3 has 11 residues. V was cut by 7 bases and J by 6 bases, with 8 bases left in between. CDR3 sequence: CASIKGDTQYF. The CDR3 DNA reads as TGTGCCAGCATAAAGGGGGATACGCAGTATTTT.

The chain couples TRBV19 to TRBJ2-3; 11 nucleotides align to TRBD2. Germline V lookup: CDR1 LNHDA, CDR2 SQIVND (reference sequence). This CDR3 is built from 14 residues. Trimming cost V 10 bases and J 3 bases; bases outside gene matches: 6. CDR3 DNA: TGTGCCACCACTACTAGCGGGGGAACAGATACGCAGTATTTT. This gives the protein CATTTSGGTDTQYF.

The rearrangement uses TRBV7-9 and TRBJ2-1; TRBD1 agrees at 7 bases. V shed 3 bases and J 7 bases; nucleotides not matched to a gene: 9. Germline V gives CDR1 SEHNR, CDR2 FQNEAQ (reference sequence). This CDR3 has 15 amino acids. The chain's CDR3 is CASSLGQLPRNEQFF. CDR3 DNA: TGTGCCAGCAGCTTGGGACAGTTGCCCCGAAATGAGCAGTTCTTC. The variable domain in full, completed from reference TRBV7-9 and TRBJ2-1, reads DTGVSQNPRHKITKRGQNVTFRCDPISEHNRLYWYRQTLGQGPEFLTYFQNEAQLEKSRLLSDRFSAERPKGSFSTLEIQRTEQGDSAMYLCASSLGQLPRNEQFFGPGTRLTVL.

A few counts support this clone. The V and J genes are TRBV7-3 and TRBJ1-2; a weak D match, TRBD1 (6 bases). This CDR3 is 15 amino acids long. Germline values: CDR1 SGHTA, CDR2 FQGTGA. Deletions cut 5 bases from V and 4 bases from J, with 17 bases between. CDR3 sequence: CASSPSPDRRYGYTF. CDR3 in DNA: TGTGCCAGCAGCCCAAGCCCAGACAGGCGCTATGGCTACACCTTC. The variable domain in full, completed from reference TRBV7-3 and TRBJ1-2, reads GAGVSQTPSNKVTEKGKYVELRCDPISGHTALYWYRQSLGQGPEFLIYFQGTGAADDSGLPNDRFFAVRPEGSVSTLKIQRTERGDSAVYLCASSPSPDRRYGYTFGSGTRLTVV.

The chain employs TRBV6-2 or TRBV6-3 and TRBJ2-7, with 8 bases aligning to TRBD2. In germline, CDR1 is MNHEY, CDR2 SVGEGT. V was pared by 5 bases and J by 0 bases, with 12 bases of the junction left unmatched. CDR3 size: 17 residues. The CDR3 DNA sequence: TGTGCCAGCAGTGACCCCGGGATAGCGGGGCCCTCCTACGAGCAGTACTTC. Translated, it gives CASSDPGIAGPSYEQYF.

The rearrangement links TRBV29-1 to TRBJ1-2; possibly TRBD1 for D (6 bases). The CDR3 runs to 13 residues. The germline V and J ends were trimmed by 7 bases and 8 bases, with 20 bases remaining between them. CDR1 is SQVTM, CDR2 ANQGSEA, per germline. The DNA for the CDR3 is TGCAGCGCTGGCGATCCGGGACAACGAGGCTACACCTTC. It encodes CSAGDPGQRGYTF.

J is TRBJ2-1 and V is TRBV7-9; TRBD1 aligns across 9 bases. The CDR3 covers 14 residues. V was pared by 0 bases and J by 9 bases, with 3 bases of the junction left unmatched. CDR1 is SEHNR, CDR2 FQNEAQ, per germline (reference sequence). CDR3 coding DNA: TGTGCCAGCAGCTTAGCACAGGGGGCGTTTGAGCAGTTCTTC. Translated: CASSLAQGAFEQFF.

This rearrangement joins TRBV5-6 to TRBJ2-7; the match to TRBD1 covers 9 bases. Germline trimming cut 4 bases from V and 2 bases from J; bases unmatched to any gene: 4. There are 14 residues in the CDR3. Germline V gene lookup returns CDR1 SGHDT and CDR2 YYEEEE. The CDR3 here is CASSPGTGTYEQYF. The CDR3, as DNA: TGTGCCAGCAGCCCCGGGACAGGGACCTACGAGCAGTACTTC.

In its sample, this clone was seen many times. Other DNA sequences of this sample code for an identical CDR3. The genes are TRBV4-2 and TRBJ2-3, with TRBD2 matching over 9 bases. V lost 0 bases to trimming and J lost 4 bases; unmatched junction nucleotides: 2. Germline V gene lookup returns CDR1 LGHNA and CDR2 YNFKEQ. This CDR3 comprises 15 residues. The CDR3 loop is CASSQEAGGPDTQYF. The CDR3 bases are TGTGCCAGCAGCCAAGAGGCGGGAGGGCCAGATACGCAGTATTTT.

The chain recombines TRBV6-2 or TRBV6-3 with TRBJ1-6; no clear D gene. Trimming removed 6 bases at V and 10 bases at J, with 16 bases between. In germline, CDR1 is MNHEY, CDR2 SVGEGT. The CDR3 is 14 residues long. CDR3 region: CASSRQGGGSPLHF. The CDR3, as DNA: TGTGCCAGCAGCCGTCAAGGCGGAGGGTCACCCCTCCACTTT.

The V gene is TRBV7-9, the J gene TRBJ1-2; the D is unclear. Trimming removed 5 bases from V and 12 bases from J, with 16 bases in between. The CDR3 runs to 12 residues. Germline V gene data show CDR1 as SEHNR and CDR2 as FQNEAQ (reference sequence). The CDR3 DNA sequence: TGTGCCAGCAGCCTCACAGAGAATGCAAACACCTTC. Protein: CASSLTENANTF.